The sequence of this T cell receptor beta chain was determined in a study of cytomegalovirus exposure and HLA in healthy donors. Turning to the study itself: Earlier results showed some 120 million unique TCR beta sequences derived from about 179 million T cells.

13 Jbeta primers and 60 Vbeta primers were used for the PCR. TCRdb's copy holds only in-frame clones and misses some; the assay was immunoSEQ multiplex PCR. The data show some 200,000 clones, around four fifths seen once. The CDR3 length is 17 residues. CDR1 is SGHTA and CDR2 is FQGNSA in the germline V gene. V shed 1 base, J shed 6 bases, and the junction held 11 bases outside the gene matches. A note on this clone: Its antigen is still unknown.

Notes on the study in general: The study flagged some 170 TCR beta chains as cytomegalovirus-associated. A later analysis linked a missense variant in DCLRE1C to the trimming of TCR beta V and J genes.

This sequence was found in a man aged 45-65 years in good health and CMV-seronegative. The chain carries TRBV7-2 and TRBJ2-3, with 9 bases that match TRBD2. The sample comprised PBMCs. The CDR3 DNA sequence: TGTGCCAGCAGCTTAGTAGGCGGGGGGGCCGTATCTGATACGCAGTATTTT. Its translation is CASSLVGGGAVSDTQYF.